This T cell receptor (beta chain) was identified in a study of blood T cell repertoires in COVID-19. With 4 bases clipped from V and 1 base from J, the junction kept 7 bases outside the gene matches. The CDR3 consists of 15 residues. In germline, CDR1 is SGHTA, CDR2 FQGNSA. TCRdb's copy holds only in-frame clones and misses some; the assay was immunoSEQ multiplex PCR. Of approximately 230,000 clones listed, around 88% are singletons. The sequenced material came from peripheral blood. The chain couples TRBV7-2 to TRBJ2-7; TRBD2 agrees at 7 bases. This clonotype originated in an older man with acute or convalescent COVID-19. The chain's CDR3 is CASSWEGTPSYEQYF. DNA for the CDR3: TGTGCCAGCAGCTGGGAGGGGACTCCTTCCTACGAGCAGTACTTC.